These 27 T cell receptor beta chains came from one sample sequenced in a study of T cell repertoires in cytomegalovirus infection. Their antigen targets remain unknown. TCRdb used MiXCR to reprocess the reads, holding one entry per CDR3 protein. Seen here are fewer than 150,000 distinct CDR3 sequences, over 30% observed once, and the top ten hold 41%. The sample was CD8+ T cells from cultured PBMCs, taken from culture after CMV antigen stimulation. The receptors shown here come from a human donor in good health (CMV status not recorded). Some clones in this sample may be carry-over from other donors' samples.

This chain links TRBV27 with TRBJ1-1, with 10 positions matching TRBD1. In germline, CDR1 is MNHEY, CDR2 SMNVEV (reference sequence). V was pared by 6 bases and J by 12 bases, with 16 bases of the junction left unmatched. This CDR3 region has 15 residues. CDR3 residues: CASSPRGQGVIGPFF. The CDR3 coding sequence is TGTGCCAGCAGCCCACGCGGACAGGGGGTAATCGGGCCTTTCTTT.

This clonotype turned up a few times. CDR3 region: CASIDGDSSTDTQYF. The CDR3 DNA reads TGTGCCAGTATTGACGGGGACAGCTCCACAGATACGCAGTATTTT. The chain is built from TRBV19 and TRBJ2-3, with 7 positions matching TRBD1. V dropped 7 bases and J dropped 2; count of bases not matched to a gene: 9. The germline CDR1 and CDR2 sequences are LNHDA and SQIVND (reference sequence). There are 15 residues in the CDR3. Supplemented by reference TRBV19 and TRBJ2-3, the full variable domain reads DGGITQSPKYLFRKEGQNVTLSCEQNLNHDAMYWYRQDPGQGLRLIYYSQIVNDFQKGDIAEGYSVSREKKESFPLTVTSAQKNPTAFYLCASIDGDSSTDTQYFGPGTRLTVL.

This clonotype was detected a few times. This chain connects TRBV20-1 to TRBJ2-7; D call uncertain. Trimming shortened V by 2 bases and J by 5 bases, and 16 bases separated the two germline ends. The CDR3 has 14 residues. Per germline, CDR1 DFQATT and CDR2 SNEGSKA (reference sequence). The CDR3 nucleotides read TGCAGTGCTAGATTTTGGACCCCCGAGGACGAGCAGTACTTC. Translating gives CSARFWTPEDEQYF.

The gene calls are TRBV19 and TRBJ1-1; weak D call: TRBD1 (6 bases). From germline, CDR1 is LNHDA and CDR2 SQIVND (reference sequence). This CDR3 comprises 15 residues. With 5 bases removed from V and 2 bases from J, the gap between germline ends came to 15 bases. For the CDR3, the DNA is TGTGCCAGTAGTCCACGTAGGACAGTTAACACTGAAGCTTTCTTT. Residues: CASSPRRTVNTEAFF. Full variable domain (remainder filled in from reference TRBV19 and TRBJ1-1): DGGITQSPKYLFRKEGQNVTLSCEQNLNHDAMYWYRQDPGQGLRLIYYSQIVNDFQKGDIAEGYSVSREKKESFPLTVTSAQKNPTAFYLCASSPRRTVNTEAFFGQGTRLTVV.

The gene calls are TRBV9 and TRBJ1-6, with 7 bases that match TRBD1. The junction had 5 bases not matched to a gene; V was cut back by 0 bases and J by 5 bases. This CDR3 has 16 residues. CDR1 SGDLS and CDR2 YYNGEE come from the germline V gene. This CDR3 reads CASSVEDRLNNSPLHF. The CDR3 coding sequence is TGTGCCAGCAGCGTAGAGGACAGGCTCAATAATTCACCCCTCCACTTT.

The chain couples TRBV4-2 to TRBJ1-5; TRBD1 matches at 7 bases. The germline gives CDR1 LGHNA, CDR2 YNFKEQ. J was trimmed by 1 base and V by 0 bases; bases with no gene match: 9. This CDR3 has 18 amino acids. CDR3 nucleotide sequence: TGTGCCAGCAGCCAAGATTGGGACAGAATCACAAGCAATCAGCCCCAGCATTTT. Translated: CASSQDWDRITSNQPQHF.

The table lists this clonotype with a few counts. This rearrangement joins TRBV5-6 to TRBJ2-2, with 9 bases matching TRBD1. This CDR3 has 14 amino acids. V dropped 3 bases and J dropped 3; count of bases not matched to a gene: 0. Germline V gives CDR1 SGHDT, CDR2 YYEEEE. CDR3 bases: TGTGCCAGCAGCTGGACAGGGGACACCGGGGAGCTGTTTTTT. Its protein is CASSWTGDTGELFF.

This clonotype was counted a few times. In nucleotides, the CDR3 is TGTGCCAGCAGGCGCGGACCCCCGGGCCCCTACGAGCAGTACTTC. It yields the protein CASRRGPPGPYEQYF. The J gene is TRBJ2-7, the V gene TRBV6-5; D ambiguous. CDR3 size: 15 residues. The germline gives CDR1 MNHEY, CDR2 SVGAGI. Trimming pared 6 bases from V and 2 bases from J, leaving 17 bases between.

This clonotype was observed a handful of times. This chain connects TRBV7-8 to TRBJ1-6; 7 bases line up with TRBD1. The junction had 10 bases not matched to a gene; V was cut back by 6 bases and J by 2 bases. The CDR3 spans 17 residues. Per germline, CDR1 SGHVS and CDR2 FQNEAQ. Here the CDR3 DNA reads TGTGCCAGCAGTTCACAGGGGAATGGAACCTATAATTCACCCCTCCACTTT. It translates to CASSSQGNGTYNSPLHF.

V usage is TRBV7-6 and J usage is TRBJ1-1, with D maybe TRBD1 (6 bases). V was cut by 4 bases and J by 5 bases, with 20 bases left in between. The CDR3 is made up of 16 amino acids. In germline, CDR1 is SGHVS, CDR2 FNYEAQ. CDR3 amino acids: CASSSRPRTVGTEAFF. Here the CDR3 DNA reads TGTGCCAGCAGCTCTAGGCCCCGGACAGTCGGGACTGAAGCTTTCTTT.

This chain joins TRBV6-6 and TRBJ2-7, with a weak D call TRBD2 (5 bases). V dropped 2 bases and J dropped 3 bases, with 11 bases sitting between them. Germline V CDR1 and CDR2: MNHNY, SVGAGI (reference sequence). The CDR3 runs to 14 residues. CDR3 sequence (DNA): TGTGCCAGCAGTTACGGGCCGGGAAACTACGAGCAGTACTTC. This gives the protein CASSYGPGNYEQYF.

This clonotype occurred many times. The chain employs TRBV20-1 and TRBJ2-3; D call uncertain. This CDR3 is 14 amino acids long. The germline V gene encodes CDR1 DFQATT and CDR2 SNEGSKA (reference sequence). Deletions cut 0 bases from V and 0 bases from J, with 7 bases between. This chain's CDR3 is CSARDMVSTDTQYF. The CDR3 nucleotides read TGCAGTGCTAGAGATATGGTCAGCACAGATACGCAGTATTTT.

In nucleotides, the CDR3 is TGTGCCAGCAGTCCGCCTACAGGACCACAAGTGCAGTACTTC. Amino acid sequence: CASSPPTGPQVQYF. The V call is TRBV28, the J call TRBJ2-7, with D perhaps TRBD1 (5 bases). V lost 5 bases to trimming and J lost 9 bases, with 20 bases between them. Germline lookup yields CDR1 MDHEN and CDR2 SYDVKM. The CDR3 consists of 14 residues.

The chain has TRBV19 and TRBJ2-2; TRBD2 might be the D (7 bases). The germline V and J ends were trimmed by 7 bases and 9 bases, with 15 bases remaining between them. This CDR3 has 13 residues. CDR1 and CDR2 (germline): LNHDA, SQIVND (reference sequence). The CDR3: CASNGGPTRELFF. The CDR3 coding sequence is TGTGCCAGTAACGGGGGGCCCACGCGGGAGCTGTTTTTT.

This clonotype was seen many times. The CDR3 DNA reads TGTGCCAGCAGCTTAAGCGGCTACGAGCAGTACTTC. It is translated as CASSLSGYEQYF. The gene calls are TRBV7-6 and TRBJ2-7; tentative D call: TRBD2 (5 bases). The V end was cut by 2 bases, the J end by 3 bases, with 5 bases between. This CDR3 contains 12 residues. Germline assignment: CDR1 SGHVS and CDR2 FNYEAQ. Drawing the rest from reference TRBV7-6 and TRBJ2-7, the complete variable domain is GAGVSQSPRYKVTKRGQDVALRCDPISGHVSLYWYRQALGQGPEFLTYFNYEAQQDKSGLPNDRFSAERPEGSISTLTIQRTEQRDSAMYRCASSLSGYEQYFGPGTRLTVT.

This clonotype was detected a few times. The chain joins TRBV6-1 to TRBJ1-1; possible D gene TRBD1, 5 bases. V was pared by 5 bases and J by 1 base, with 11 bases between. Germline lookup yields CDR1 MNHNS and CDR2 SASEGT. The CDR3 length is 14 residues. In DNA form, the CDR3 reads TGTGCCAGCAGTTCACGCAGGGAGAACACTGAAGCTTTCTTT. Translation gives CASSSRRENTEAFF.

In DNA form, the CDR3 reads TGCAGCGTTGCAAGGGAATACTCTGAAGCTTTCTTT. As protein: CSVAREYSEAFF. This chain joins TRBV29-1 and TRBJ1-1; no reliable D call. This CDR3 comprises 12 residues. V was shortened by 4 bases and J by 6 bases, with 12 bases between the two germline ends. Germline CDR1 and CDR2: SQVTM and ANQGSEA.

This clonotype was seen a single time. This chain connects TRBV4-1 to TRBJ1-2; a weak D match, TRBD1 (5 bases). Germline CDR1 and CDR2: MGHRA and YSYEKL. V lost 0 bases, J lost 5 bases, and 7 bases lay in between. This CDR3 comprises 13 residues. CDR3 nucleotides: TGCGCCAGCAGCCAAGAGGCAGGGTATGGCTACACCTTC. Translating gives CASSQEAGYGYTF.

This chain joins TRBV20-1 and TRBJ1-5; 7 bases map to TRBD1. With V trimmed by 6 bases and J by 6 bases, 17 bases remained unmatched. CDR1 and CDR2 (germline): DFQATT, SNEGSKA (reference sequence). This CDR3 comprises 16 residues. Here the CDR3 DNA reads TGCAGTGCCGAGGGGACAGAAAGCGAGGGAATTCAGCCCCAGCATTTT. It translates to CSAEGTESEGIQPQHF.

CDR3 residues: CASSLRPSDRGDGELFF. The CDR3 nucleotides read TGTGCCAGCAGCTTAAGGCCCTCGGACAGGGGAGACGGGGAGCTGTTTTTT. The V and J genes are TRBV7-3 and TRBJ2-2; TRBD1 matches 9 bases. Germline trimming cut 1 base from V and 7 bases from J; bases unmatched to any gene: 10. The CDR3 has 17 amino acids. Germline CDR1 and CDR2: SGHTA and FQGTGA.

The rearrangement links TRBV28 to TRBJ2-4; D possibly corresponds to TRBD1 (6 bases). The CDR3 spans 14 residues. Germline values: CDR1 MDHEN, CDR2 SYDVKM. V was shortened by 6 bases and J by 8 bases, with 17 bases between the two germline ends. CDR3 sequence (DNA): TGTGCCAGCAGCCTCCAGGGGCGTTACGACATTCAGTACTTC. Encoded protein: CASSLQGRYDIQYF.

This chain connects TRBV19 to TRBJ1-1, with D perhaps matching TRBD1 (5 bases). Germline CDR1 reads LNHDA; CDR2 reads SQIVND (reference sequence). The length of the CDR3 is 14 residues. Trimming cost V 7 bases and J 4 bases, with 16 bases left between them. CDR3 coding DNA: TGTGCCAGTACGGCTGGGGGGGAGAGCACTGAAGCTTTCTTT. It yields the protein CASTAGGESTEAFF.

The V gene is TRBV5-1, the J gene TRBJ1-1, with 7 positions matching TRBD1. CDR1 and CDR2 (germline): SGHRS, YFSETQ. CDR3 length: 15 residues. V lost 4 bases and J lost 0; bases outside the gene matches: 6. CDR3 coding DNA: TGCGCCAGCAGCGTAACCGGGACAGTGAACACTGAAGCTTTCTTT. Its protein product is CASSVTGTVNTEAFF.

This clonotype appeared a few times. CDR3 nucleotides: TGTGCCAGCAGCCCTACGGGGGGCGACGAGCAGTACTTC. This translates into CASSPTGGDEQYF. The chain joins TRBV7-9 to TRBJ2-7, with D tentatively TRBD2 (7 bases). The length of the CDR3 is 13 residues. Germline V gives CDR1 SEHNR, CDR2 FQNEAQ (reference sequence). V gave up 5 bases and J gave up 5 bases, with 13 bases separating them.

This clonotype appeared a few times. The chain recombines TRBV6-8 with TRBJ2-7, with 7 bases that match TRBD2. The CDR3 has 14 amino acids. The germline V gene has CDR1 MNHGY and CDR2 SAAAGT. With 2 bases clipped from V and 1 base from J, the junction kept 2 bases outside the gene matches. The CDR3 loop is CASSYRSGSYEQYF. As DNA, the CDR3 is TGTGCCAGCAGTTACCGTAGCGGGTCCTACGAGCAGTACTTC.

The chain recombines TRBV2 with TRBJ2-3; D unclear. Trimming removed 3 bases at V and 2 bases at J, with 15 bases between. The germline CDR1 and CDR2 sequences are SNHLY and FYNNEI. The CDR3 is made up of 16 amino acids. CDR3 sequence (DNA): TGTGCCAGCAGTGATAAGAGGTCCACATTCACAGATACGCAGTATTTT. Translating gives CASSDKRSTFTDTQYF.

In the case of this clonotype: An end of the junction differs from the germline gene, which may be a read error. The chain joins TRBV6-6 to TRBJ2-5; D may match TRBD1 or TRBD2 (5 bases each). The CDR3 length is 13 residues. Germline-derived CDR1 and CDR2 are MNHNY and SVGAGI (reference sequence). In DNA, the CDR3 is TGTGCCAGCAGTGGGGGTCCCCAAGAGACCCAGTGCTTC. This encodes CASSGGPQETQCF.